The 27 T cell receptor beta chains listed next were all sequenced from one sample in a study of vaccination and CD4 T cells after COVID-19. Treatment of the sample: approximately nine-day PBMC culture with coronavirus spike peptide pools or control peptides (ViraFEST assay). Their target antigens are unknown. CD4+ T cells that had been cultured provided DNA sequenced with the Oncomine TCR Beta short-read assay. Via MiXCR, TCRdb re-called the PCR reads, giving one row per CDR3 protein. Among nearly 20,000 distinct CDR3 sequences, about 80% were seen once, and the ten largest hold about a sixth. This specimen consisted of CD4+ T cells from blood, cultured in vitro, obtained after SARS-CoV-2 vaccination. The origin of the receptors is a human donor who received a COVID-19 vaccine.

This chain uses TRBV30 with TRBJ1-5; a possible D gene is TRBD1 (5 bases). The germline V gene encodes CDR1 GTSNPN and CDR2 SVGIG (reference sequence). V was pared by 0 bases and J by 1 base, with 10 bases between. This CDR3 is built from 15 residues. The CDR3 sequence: CAWSVPGSSNQPQHF. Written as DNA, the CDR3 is TGTGCCTGGAGTGTACCAGGGTCGAGCAATCAGCCCCAGCATTTT.

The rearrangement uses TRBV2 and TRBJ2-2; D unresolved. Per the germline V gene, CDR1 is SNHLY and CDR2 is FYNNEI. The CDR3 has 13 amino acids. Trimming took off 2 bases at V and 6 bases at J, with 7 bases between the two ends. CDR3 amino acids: CASSELGSGELFF. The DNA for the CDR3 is TGTGCCAGCAGTGAATTGGGGTCCGGGGAGCTGTTTTTT.

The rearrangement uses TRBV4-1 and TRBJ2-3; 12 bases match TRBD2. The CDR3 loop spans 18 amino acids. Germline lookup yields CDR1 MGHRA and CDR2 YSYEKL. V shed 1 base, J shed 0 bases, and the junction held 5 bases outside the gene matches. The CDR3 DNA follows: TGCGCCAGCAGCCAAGGCCTCCTAGCGGGGGGGAGCACAGATACGCAGTATTTT. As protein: CASSQGLLAGGSTDTQYF.

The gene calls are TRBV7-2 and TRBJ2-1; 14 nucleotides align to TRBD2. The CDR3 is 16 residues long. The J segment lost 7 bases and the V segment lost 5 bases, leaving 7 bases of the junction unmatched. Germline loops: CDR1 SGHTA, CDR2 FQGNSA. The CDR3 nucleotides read TGTGCCAGCAGCCCTAGGACTAGCGGGGGGAATAATGAGCAGTTCTTC. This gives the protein CASSPRTSGGNNEQFF.

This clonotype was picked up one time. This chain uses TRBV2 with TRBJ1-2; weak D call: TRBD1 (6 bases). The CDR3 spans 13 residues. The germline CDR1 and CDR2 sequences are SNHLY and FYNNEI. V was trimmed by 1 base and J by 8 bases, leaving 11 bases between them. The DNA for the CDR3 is TGTGCCAGCAGTGAAGGGGGGGCGTGGGGCTACACCTTC. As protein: CASSEGGAWGYTF. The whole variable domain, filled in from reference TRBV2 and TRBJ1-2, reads EPEVTQTPSHQVTQMGQEVILRCVPISNHLYFYWYRQILGQKVEFLVSFYNNEISEKSEIFDDQFSVERPDGSNFTLKIRSTKLEDSAMYFCASSEGGAWGYTFGSGTRLTVV.

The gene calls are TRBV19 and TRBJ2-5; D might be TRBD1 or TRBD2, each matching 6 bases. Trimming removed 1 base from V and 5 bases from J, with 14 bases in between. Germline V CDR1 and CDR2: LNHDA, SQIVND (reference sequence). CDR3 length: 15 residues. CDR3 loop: CASSIAGARRETQYF. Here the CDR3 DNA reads TGTGCCAGTAGTATAGCGGGGGCCCGGCGGGAGACCCAGTACTTC.

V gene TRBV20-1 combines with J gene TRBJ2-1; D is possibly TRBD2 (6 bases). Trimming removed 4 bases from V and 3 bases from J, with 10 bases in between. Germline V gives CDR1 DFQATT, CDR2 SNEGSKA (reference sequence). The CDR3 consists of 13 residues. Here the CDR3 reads CSAKGTGYNEQFF. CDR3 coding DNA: TGCAGTGCTAAAGGGACTGGCTACAATGAGCAGTTCTTC.

CDR3 sequence reads: CASSPRTGSSYNEQFF. The CDR3 DNA reads TGTGCCAGCAGCCCCCGGACAGGGAGCTCCTACAATGAGCAGTTCTTC. The rearrangement uses TRBV21-1 and TRBJ2-1; no check of the table's D call, TRBD1, against the DNA was made. TRBV21-1 is a known pseudogene. CDR3 length: 16 amino acids.

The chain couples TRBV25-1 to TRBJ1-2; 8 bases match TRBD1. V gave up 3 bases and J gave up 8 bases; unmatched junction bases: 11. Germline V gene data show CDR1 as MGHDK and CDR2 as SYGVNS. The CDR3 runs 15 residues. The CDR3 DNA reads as TGTGCCAGCAGTGACTCGGGGACAGGAGGGAGAGGCTACACCTTC. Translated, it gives CASSDSGTGGRGYTF.

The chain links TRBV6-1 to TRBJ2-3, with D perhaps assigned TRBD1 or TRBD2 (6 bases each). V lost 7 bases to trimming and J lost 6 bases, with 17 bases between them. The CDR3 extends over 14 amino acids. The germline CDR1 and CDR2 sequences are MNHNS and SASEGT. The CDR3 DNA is TGTGCCAGCACTAGTAAAGGGGGACTGGATACGCAGTATTTT. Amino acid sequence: CASTSKGGLDTQYF.

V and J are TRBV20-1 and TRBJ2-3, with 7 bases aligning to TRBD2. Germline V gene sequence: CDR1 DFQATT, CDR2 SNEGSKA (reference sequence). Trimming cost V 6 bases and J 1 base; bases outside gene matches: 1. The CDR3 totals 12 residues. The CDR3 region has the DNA TGCAGTGCCGCGGGGGGCACAGATACGCAGTATTTT. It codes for CSAAGGTDTQYF.

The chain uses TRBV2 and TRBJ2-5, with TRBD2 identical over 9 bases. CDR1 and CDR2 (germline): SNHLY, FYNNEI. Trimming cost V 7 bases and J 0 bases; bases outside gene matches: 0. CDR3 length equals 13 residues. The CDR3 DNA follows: TGTGCCAGCACTAGCGGGGACCAAGAGACCCAGTACTTC. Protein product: CASTSGDQETQYF. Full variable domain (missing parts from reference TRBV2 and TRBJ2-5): EPEVTQTPSHQVTQMGQEVILRCVPISNHLYFYWYRQILGQKVEFLVSFYNNEISEKSEIFDDQFSVERPDGSNFTLKIRSTKLEDSAMYFCASTSGDQETQYFGPGTRLLVL.

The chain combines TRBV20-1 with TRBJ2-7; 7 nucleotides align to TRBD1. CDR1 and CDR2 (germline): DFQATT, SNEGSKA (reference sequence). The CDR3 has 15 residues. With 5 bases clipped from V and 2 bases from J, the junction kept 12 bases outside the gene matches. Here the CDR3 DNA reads TGCAGTGCTGCCTCCGGGACAGAAGACACCTACGAGCAGTACTTC. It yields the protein CSAASGTEDTYEQYF.

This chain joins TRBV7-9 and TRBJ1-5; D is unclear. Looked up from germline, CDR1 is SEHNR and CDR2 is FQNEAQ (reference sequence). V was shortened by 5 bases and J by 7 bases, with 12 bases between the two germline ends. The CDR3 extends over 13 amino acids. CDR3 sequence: CASSLGWEQPQHF. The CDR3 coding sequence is TGTGCCAGCAGCCTGGGGTGGGAGCAGCCCCAGCATTTT.

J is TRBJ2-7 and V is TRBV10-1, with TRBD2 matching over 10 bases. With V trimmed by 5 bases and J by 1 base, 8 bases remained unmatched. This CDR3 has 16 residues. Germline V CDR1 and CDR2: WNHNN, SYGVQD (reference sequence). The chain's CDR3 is CASSPGPSGGSYEQYF. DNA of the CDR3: TGCGCCAGCAGTCCTGGTCCTAGCGGGGGTTCCTACGAGCAGTACTTC.

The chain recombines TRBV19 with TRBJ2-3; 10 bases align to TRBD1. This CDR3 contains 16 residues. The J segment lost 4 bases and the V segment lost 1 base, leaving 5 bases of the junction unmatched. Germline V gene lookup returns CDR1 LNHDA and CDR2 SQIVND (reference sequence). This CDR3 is CASSIGLGTGADTQYF. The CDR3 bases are TGTGCCAGTAGTATAGGACTGGGGACAGGGGCAGATACGCAGTATTTT.

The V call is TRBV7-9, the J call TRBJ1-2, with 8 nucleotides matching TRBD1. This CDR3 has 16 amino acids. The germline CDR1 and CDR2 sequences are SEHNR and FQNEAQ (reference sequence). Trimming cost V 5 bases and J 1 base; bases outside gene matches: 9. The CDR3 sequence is CASSPWTGSDNYGYTF. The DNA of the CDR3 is TGTGCCAGCAGCCCCTGGACAGGGTCCGATAACTATGGCTACACCTTC.

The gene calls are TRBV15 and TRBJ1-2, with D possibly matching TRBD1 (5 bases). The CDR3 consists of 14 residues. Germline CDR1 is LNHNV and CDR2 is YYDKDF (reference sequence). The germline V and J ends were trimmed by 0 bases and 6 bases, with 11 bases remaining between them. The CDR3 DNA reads TGTGCCACCAGCAGAGATAGGGGAGGGCATGGCTACACCTTC. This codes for CATSRDRGGHGYTF.

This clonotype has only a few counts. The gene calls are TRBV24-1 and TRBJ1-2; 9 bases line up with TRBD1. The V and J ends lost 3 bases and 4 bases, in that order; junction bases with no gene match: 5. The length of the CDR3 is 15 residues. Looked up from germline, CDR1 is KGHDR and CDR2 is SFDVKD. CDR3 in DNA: TGTGCCACCAGTGATCCGGGGACAGGGAGCTATGGCTACACCTTC. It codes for CATSDPGTGSYGYTF.

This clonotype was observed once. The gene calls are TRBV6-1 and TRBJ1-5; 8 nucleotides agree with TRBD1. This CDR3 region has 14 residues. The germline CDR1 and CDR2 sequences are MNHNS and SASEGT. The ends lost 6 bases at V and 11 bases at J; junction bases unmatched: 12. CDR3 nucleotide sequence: TGTGCCAGCAGATGGGACAGGAGCGATTCAGCCCAGCATTTT. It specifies CASRWDRSDSAQHF.

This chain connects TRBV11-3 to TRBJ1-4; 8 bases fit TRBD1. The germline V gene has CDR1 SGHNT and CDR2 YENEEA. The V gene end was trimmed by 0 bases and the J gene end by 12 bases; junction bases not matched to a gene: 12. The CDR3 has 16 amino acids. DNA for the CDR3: TGTGCCAGCAGCTTAGATGGGCGACAGGGGTCTAGAGAACTGTTTTTT. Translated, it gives CASSLDGRQGSRELFF.

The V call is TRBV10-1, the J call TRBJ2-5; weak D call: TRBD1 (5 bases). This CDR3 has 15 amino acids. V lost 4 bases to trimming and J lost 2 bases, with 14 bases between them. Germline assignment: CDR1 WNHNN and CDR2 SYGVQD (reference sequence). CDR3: CASSVFAGRQETQYF. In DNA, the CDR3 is TGCGCCAGCAGTGTTTTCGCAGGGCGGCAAGAGACCCAGTACTTC.

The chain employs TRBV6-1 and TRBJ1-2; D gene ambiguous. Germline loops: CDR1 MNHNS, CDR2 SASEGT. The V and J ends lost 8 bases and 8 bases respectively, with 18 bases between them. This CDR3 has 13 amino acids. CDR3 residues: CASASKAGYGYTF. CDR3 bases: TGTGCCAGCGCGTCTAAGGCGGGATACGGCTACACCTTC.

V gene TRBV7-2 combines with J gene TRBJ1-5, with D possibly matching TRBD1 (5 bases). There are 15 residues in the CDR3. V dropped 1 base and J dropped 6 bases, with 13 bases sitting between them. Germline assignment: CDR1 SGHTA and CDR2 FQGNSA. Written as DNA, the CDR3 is TGTGCCAGCAGCTTAGTAGCCCAGGGTGGTCAGCCCCAGCATTTT. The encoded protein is CASSLVAQGGQPQHF. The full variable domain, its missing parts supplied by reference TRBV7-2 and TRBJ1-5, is GAGVSQSPSNKVTEKGKDVELRCDPISGHTALYWYRQSLGQGLEFLIYFQGNSAPDKSGLPSDRFSAERTGGSVSTLTIQRTQQEDSAVYLCASSLVAQGGQPQHFGDGTRLSIL.

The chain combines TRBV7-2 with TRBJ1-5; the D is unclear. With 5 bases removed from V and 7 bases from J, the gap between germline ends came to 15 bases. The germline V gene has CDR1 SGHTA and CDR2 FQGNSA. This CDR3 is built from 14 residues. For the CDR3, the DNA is TGTGCCAGCAGCCCAACGAACGGTGCCCAGCCCCAGCATTTT. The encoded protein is CASSPTNGAQPQHF.

In DNA, the CDR3 is TGTGCCAGCAGCGTCGGGGGGGGCAGCTCCTATAATTCACCCCTCCACTTT. Protein: CASSVGGGSSYNSPLHF. This chain uses TRBV12-3 or TRBV12-4 with TRBJ1-6; D is perhaps TRBD1 (6 bases). Trimming left V 6 bases short and J 0 bases short, with 15 bases between. The CDR3 loop spans 17 amino acids.

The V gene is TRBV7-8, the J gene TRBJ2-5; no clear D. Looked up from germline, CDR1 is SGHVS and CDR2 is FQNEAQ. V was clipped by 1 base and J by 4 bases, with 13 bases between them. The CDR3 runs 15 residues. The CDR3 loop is CASSLVRFQLETQYF. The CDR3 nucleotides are TGTGCCAGCAGCTTAGTTCGGTTTCAGCTAGAGACCCAGTACTTC.